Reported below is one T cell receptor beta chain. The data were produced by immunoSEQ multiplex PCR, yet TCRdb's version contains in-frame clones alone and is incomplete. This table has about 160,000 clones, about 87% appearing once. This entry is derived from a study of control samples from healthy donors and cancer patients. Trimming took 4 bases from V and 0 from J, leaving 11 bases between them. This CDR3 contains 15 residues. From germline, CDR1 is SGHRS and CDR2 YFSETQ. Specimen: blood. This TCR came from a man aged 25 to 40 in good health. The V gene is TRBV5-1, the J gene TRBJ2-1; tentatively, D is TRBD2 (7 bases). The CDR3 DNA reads TGCGCCAGCAGCGGGAGGGGGAGCTCCTACAATGAGCAGTTCTTC. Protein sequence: CASSGRGSSYNEQFF.